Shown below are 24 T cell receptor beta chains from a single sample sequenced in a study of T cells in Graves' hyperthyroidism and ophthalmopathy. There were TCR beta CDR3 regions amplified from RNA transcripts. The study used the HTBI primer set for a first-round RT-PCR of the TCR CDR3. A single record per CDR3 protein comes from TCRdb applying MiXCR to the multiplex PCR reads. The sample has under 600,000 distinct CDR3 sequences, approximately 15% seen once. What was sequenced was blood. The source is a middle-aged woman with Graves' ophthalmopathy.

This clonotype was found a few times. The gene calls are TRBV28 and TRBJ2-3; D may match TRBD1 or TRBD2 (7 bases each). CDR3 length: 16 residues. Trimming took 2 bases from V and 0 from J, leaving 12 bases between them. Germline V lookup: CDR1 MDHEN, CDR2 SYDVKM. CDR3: CASSLVQGGSTDTQYF. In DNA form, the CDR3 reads TGTGCCAGCAGTTTAGTGCAGGGGGGGAGCACAGATACGCAGTATTTT.

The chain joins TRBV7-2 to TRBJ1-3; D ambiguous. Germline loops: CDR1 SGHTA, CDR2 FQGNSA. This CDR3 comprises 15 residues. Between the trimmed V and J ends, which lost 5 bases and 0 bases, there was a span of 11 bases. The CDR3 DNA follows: TGTGCCAGCAGCCGTGAGCTGAGCTCTGGAAACACCATATATTTT. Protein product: CASSRELSSGNTIYF.

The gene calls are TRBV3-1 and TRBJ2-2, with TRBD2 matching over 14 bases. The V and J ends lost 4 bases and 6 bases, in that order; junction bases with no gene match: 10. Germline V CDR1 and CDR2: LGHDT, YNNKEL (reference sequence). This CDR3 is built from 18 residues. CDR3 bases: TGTGCCAGCAGCCCTCCGGGACTAGCGGGAGCTCTGGCCGGGGAGCTGTTTTTT. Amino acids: CASSPPGLAGALAGELFF.

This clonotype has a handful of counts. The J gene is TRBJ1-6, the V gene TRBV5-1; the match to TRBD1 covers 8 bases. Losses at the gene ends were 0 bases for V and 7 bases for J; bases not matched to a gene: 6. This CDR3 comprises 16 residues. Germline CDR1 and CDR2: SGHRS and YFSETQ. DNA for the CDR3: TGCGCCAGCAGCTTGGATGGACAGGGACGGAATTCACCCCTCCACTTT. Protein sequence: CASSLDGQGRNSPLHF.

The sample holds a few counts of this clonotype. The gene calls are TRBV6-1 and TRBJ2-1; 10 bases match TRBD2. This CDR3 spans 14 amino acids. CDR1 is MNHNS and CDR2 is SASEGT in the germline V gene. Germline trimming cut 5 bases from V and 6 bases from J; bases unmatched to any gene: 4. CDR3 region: CASSSQRGGNEQFF. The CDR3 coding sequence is TGTGCCAGCAGTTCCCAGCGGGGGGGCAATGAGCAGTTCTTC.

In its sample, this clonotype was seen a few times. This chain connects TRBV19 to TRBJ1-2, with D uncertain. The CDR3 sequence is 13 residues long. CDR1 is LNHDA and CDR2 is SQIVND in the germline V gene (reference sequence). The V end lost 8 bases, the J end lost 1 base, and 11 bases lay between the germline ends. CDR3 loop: CASSGPNNYGYTF. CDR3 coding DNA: TGTGCCAGTTCCGGGCCGAATAACTATGGCTACACCTTC.

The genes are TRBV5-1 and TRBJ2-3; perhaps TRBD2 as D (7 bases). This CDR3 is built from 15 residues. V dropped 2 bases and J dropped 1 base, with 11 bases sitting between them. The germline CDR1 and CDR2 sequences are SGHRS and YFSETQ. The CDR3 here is CASSFGGPRTDTQYF. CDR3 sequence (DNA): TGCGCCAGCAGCTTCGGGGGGCCCCGCACAGATACGCAGTATTTT.

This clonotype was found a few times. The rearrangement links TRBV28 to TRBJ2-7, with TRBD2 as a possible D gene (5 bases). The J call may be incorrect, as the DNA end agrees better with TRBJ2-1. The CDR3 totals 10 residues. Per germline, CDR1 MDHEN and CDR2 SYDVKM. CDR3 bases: TGTGCCAGCGAGGGAAACGAGCAGTTCTTC. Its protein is CASEGNEQFF.

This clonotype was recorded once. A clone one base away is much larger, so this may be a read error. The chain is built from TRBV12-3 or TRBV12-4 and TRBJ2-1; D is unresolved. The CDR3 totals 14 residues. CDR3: CGSSFLDGHNEQFF. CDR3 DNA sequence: TGTGGCAGCAGTTTTCTAGACGGACACAATGAGCAGTTCTTC.

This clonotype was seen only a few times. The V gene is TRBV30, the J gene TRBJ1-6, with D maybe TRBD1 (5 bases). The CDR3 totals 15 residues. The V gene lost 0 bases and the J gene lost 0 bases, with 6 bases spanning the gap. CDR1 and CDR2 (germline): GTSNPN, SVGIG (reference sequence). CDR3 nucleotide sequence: TGTGCCTGGAGTGTCGGGGCCTCCTATAATTCACCCCTCCACTTT. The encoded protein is CAWSVGASYNSPLHF. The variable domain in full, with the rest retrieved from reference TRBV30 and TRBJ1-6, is SQTIHQWPATLVQPVGSPLSLECTVEGTSNPNLYWYRQAAGRGLQLLFYSVGIGQISSEVPQNLSASRPQDRQFILSSKKLLLSDSGFYLCAWSVGASYNSPLHFGNGTRLTVT.

DNA for the CDR3: TGCAGTGCCTCTCTTCGACTAGGATCATTGGATGAGCAGTTCTTC. Its translation: CSASLRLGSLDEQFF. The genes are TRBV20-1 and TRBJ2-1; D is perhaps TRBD2 (6 bases). Germline lookup yields CDR1 DFQATT and CDR2 SNEGSKA (reference sequence). This CDR3 region has 15 residues. The V and J ends lost 6 bases and 8 bases respectively, with 23 bases between them.

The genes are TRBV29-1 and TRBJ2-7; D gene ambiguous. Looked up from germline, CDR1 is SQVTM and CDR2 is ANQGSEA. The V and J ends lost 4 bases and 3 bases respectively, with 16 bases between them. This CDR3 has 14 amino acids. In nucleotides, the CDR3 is TGCAGCGTTGTCCCCCAAGGGCTTTTCTACGAGCAGTACTTC. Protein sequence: CSVVPQGLFYEQYF.

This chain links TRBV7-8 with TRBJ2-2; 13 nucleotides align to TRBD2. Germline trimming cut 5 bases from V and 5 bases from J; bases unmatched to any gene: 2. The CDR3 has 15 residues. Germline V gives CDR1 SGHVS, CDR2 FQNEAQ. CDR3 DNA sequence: TGTGCCAGCAGCCAACTAGCGGGAGGGACCGGGGAGCTGTTTTTT. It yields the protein CASSQLAGGTGELFF.

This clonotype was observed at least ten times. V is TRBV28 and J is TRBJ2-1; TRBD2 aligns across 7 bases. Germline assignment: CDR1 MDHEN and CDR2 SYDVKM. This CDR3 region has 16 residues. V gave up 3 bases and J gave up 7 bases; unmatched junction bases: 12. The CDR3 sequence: CASSLPTGGVDNEQFF. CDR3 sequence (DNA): TGTGCCAGCAGTTTGCCCACGGGGGGAGTGGATAATGAGCAGTTCTTC.

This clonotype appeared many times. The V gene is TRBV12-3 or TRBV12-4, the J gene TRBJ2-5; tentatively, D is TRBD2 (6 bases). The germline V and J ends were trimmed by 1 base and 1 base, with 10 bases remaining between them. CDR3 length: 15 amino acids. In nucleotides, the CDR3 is TGTGCCAGCAGTTTAGAGGGACTCCCCCAAGAGACCCAGTACTTC. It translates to CASSLEGLPQETQYF.

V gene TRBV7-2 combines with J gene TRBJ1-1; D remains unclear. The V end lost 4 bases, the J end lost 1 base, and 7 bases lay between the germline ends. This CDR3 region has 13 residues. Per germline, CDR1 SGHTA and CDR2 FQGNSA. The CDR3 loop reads CASSSHRNTEAFF. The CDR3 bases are TGTGCCAGCAGCTCCCACCGGAACACTGAAGCTTTCTTT.

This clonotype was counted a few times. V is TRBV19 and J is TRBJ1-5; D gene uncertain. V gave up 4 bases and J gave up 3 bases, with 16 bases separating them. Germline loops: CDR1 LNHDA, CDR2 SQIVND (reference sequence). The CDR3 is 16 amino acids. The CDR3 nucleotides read TGTGCCAGTAGTACTGACGGAGGCGTCTTCAATCAGCCCCAGCATTTT. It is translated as CASSTDGGVFNQPQHF. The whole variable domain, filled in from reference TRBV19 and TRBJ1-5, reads DGGITQSPKYLFRKEGQNVTLSCEQNLNHDAMYWYRQDPGQGLRLIYYSQIVNDFQKGDIAEGYSVSREKKESFPLTVTSAQKNPTAFYLCASSTDGGVFNQPQHFGDGTRLSIL.

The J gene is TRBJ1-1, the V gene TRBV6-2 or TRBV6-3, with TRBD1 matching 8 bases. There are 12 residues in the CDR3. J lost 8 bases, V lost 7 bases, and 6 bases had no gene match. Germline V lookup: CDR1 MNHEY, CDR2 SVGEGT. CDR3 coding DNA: TGTGCCAGCAAGCCAGGGGGCAACGAAGCTTTCTTT. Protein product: CASKPGGNEAFF.

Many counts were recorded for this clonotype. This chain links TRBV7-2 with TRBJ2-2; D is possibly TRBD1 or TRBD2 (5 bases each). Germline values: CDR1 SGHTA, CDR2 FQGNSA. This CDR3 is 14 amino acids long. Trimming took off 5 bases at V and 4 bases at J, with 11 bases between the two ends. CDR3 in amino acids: CASSEGRGTGELFF. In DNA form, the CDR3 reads TGTGCCAGCAGCGAGGGACGCGGCACCGGGGAGCTGTTTTTT. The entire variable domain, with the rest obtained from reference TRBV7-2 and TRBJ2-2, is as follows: GAGVSQSPSNKVTEKGKDVELRCDPISGHTALYWYRQSLGQGLEFLIYFQGNSAPDKSGLPSDRFSAERTGGSVSTLTIQRTQQEDSAVYLCASSEGRGTGELFFGEGSRLTVL.

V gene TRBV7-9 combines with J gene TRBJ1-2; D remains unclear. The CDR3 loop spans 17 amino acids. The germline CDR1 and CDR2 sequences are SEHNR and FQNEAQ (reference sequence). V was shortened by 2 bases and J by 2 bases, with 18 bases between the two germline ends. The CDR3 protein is CASSLPLPSTSNYGYTF. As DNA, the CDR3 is TGTGCCAGCAGCTTACCTCTGCCGAGTACCTCAAACTATGGCTACACCTTC.

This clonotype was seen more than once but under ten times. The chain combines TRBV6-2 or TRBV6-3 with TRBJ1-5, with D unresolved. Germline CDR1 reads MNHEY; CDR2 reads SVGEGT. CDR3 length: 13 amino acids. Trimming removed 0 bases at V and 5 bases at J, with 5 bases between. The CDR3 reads CASSYSTYQPQHF. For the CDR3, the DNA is TGTGCCAGCAGTTACTCGACATATCAGCCCCAGCATTTT.

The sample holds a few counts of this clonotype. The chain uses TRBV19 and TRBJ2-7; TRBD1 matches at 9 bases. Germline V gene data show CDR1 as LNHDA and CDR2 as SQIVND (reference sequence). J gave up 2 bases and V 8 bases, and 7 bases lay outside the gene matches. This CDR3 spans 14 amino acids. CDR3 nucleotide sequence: TGTGCCAGTCCCGGGACAGGGTTCCCCTACGAGCAGTACTTC. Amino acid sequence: CASPGTGFPYEQYF.

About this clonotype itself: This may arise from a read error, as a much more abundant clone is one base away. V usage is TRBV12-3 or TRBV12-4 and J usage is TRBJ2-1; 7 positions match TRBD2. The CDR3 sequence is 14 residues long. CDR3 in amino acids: CASNRGLPNNGQFF. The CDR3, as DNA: TGTGCCAGCAATCGGGGACTACCCAACAATGGGCAGTTCTTC.

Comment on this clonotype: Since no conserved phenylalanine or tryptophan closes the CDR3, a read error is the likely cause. This CDR3 reads CASSYAQTSHHTDTQYS. The CDR3 nucleotides read TGTGCCAGCAGTTACGCCCAGACTAGCCATCACACAGATACGCAGTATTCT. The chain employs TRBV6-2 or TRBV6-3 and TRBJ2-3, with 7 bases fitting TRBD2. This CDR3 is built from 17 residues. Losses at the gene ends were 2 bases for V and 2 bases for J; bases not matched to a gene: 10. CDR1 and CDR2 (germline): MNHEY, SVGEGT.